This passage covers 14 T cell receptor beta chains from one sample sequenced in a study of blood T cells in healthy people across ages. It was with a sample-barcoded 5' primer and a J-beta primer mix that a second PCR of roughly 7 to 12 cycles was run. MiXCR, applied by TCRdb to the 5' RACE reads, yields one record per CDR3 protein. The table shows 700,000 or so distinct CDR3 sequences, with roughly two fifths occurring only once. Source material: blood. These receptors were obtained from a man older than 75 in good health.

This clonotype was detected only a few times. In DNA, the CDR3 is TGCGCCAGCAGCTCAACGGGGGGGCTCACTGAAGCTTTCTTT. Translating it yields CASSSTGGLTEAFF. This chain links TRBV5-1 with TRBJ1-1, with D maybe TRBD1 (6 bases). Trimming shortened V by 3 bases and J by 4 bases, and 13 bases separated the two germline ends. The CDR3 covers 14 residues. Germline loops: CDR1 SGHRS, CDR2 YFSETQ.

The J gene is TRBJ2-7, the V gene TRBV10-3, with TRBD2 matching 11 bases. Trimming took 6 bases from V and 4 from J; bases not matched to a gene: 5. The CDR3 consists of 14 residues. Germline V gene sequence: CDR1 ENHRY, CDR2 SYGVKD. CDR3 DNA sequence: TGTGCCATCAGCCCGGGACTAGCGGTTTACGAGCAGTACTTC. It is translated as CAISPGLAVYEQYF.

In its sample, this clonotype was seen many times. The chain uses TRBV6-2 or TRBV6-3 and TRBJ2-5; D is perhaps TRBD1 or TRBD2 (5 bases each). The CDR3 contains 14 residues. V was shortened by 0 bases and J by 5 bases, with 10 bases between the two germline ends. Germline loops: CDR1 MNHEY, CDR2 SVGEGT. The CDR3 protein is CASSYSTGLETQYF. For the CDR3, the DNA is TGTGCCAGCAGTTACTCAACGGGGCTGGAGACCCAGTACTTC.

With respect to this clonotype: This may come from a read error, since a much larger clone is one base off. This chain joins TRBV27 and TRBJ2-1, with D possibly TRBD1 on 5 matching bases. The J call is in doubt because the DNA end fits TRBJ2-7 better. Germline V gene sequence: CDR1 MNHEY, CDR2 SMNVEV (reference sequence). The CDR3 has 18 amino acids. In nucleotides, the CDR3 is TGTGCCAGCAGTTTGACACCCCACAGGATTCTCTCCTACAATGAGCAGTACTTC. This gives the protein CASSLTPHRILSYNEQYF.

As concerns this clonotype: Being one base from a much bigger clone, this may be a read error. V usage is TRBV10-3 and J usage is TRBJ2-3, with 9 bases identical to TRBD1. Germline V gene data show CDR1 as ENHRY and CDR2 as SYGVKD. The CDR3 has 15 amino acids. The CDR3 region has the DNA TGTGCCATCAGTCCCGACAGGGGGATGGCAGATGCGCAGTATTTT. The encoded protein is CAISPDRGMADAQYF.

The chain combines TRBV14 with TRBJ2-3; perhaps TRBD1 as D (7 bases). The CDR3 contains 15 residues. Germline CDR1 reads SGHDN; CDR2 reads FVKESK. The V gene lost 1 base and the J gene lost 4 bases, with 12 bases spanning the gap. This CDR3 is CASSQGGTAPDTQYF. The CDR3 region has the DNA TGTGCCAGCAGCCAAGGCGGGACAGCCCCAGATACGCAGTATTTT.

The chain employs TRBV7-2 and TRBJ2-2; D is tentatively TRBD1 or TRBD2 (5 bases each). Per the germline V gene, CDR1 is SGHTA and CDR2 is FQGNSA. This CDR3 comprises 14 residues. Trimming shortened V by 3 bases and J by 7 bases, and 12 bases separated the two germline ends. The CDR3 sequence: CASSFGAAIGELFF. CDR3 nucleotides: TGTGCCAGCAGCTTCGGGGCAGCGATCGGGGAGCTGTTTTTT.

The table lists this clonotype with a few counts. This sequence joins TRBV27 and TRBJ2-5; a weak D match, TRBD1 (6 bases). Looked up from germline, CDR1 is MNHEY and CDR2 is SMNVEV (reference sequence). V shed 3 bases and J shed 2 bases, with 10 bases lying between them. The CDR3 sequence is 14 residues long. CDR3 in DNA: TGTGCCAGCAGTTTTTTCAGGGGACAAGAGACCCAGTACTTC. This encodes CASSFFRGQETQYF.

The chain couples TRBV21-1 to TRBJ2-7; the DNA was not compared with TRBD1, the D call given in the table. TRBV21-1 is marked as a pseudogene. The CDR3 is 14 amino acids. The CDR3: CASSKVGRGDEQYF. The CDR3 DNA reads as TGTGCCAGCAGCAAAGTAGGCAGGGGTGACGAGCAGTACTTC.

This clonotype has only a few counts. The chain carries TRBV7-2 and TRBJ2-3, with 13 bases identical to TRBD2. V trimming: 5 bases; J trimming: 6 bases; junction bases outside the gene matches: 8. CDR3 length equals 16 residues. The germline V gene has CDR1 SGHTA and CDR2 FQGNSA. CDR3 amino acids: CASSTRLAGGLDTQYF. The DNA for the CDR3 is TGTGCCAGCAGCACCCGACTAGCGGGAGGCCTGGATACGCAGTATTTT. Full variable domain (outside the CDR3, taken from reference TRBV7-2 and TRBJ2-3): GAGVSQSPSNKVTEKGKDVELRCDPISGHTALYWYRQSLGQGLEFLIYFQGNSAPDKSGLPSDRFSAERTGGSVSTLTIQRTQQEDSAVYLCASSTRLAGGLDTQYFGPGTRLTVL.

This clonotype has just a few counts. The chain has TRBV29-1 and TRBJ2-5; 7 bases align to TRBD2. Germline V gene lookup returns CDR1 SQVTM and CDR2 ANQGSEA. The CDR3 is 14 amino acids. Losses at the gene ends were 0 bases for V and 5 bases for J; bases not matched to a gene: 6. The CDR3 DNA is TGCAGCGTTGAAGAGTTACTAGCGCTGGAGACCCAGTACTTC. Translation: CSVEELLALETQYF.

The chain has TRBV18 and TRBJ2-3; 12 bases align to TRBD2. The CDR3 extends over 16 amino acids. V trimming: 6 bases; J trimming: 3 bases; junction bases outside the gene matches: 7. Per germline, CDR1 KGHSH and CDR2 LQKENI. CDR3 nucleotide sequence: TGTGCCAGCTCTCCAGGACTAGCGGGGTTGACAGATACGCAGTATTTT. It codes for CASSPGLAGLTDTQYF.

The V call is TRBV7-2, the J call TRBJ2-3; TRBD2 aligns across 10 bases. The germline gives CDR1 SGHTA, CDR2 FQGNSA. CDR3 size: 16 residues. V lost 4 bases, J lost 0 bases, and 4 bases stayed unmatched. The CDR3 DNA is TGTGCCAGCAGCTCCCTAGCGGGAGATAGCACAGATACGCAGTATTTT. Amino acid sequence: CASSSLAGDSTDTQYF. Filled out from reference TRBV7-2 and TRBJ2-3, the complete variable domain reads GAGVSQSPSNKVTEKGKDVELRCDPISGHTALYWYRQSLGQGLEFLIYFQGNSAPDKSGLPSDRFSAERTGGSVSTLTIQRTQQEDSAVYLCASSSLAGDSTDTQYFGPGTRLTVL.

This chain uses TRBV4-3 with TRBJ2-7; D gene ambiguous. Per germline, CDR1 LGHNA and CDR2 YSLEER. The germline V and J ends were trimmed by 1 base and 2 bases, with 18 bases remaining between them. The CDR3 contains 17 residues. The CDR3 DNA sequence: TGCGCCAGCAGCCAAGGGTTGCGCCCTTCTCAACCCTACGAGCAGTACTTC. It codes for CASSQGLRPSQPYEQYF.